This is a list of T cell receptor beta chains from one sample in a study of blood T cells in healthy people across ages. MiXCR was run by TCRdb on the 5' RACE reads, yielding one entry per CDR3 protein. The sample carries about 800,000 distinct CDR3 sequences, about 25% recorded once. These data also formed part of another study, on T cells of mothers and their children.

The sample was blood. Receptors originate from a boy aged 10-17 years in good health. Both conserved end residues are part of each CDR3. The D gene is left open where the match is weak. A clone size is listed for some rows: how often the clone was seen (once, few, many), or a class if it is expanded.

clone_size,v_call,d_call,j_call,cdr3_nt,cdr3_aa
NA,TRBV12-3/TRBV12-4,TRBD1,TRBJ2-1,TGTGCCAGCAGGAAAGCCGGGACAGGGGAGCAGTTCTTC,CASRKAGTGEQFF
few,TRBV7-2,TRBD2,TRBJ2-1,TGTGCCAGCAGCTTAATAGCGGGGGCTACCTACAATGAGCAGTTCTTC,CASSLIAGATYNEQFF
NA,TRBV28,NA,TRBJ1-5,TGTGCCAGCAGTTTGATAATGGGCGTGGGCAATCAGCCCCAGCATTTT,CASSLIMGVGNQPQHF
NA,TRBV5-5,NA,TRBJ1-2,TGTGCCAGCAGCTTCCTAACCCAGCTGGCGGCCGGCTACACCTTC,CASSFLTQLAAGYTF
few,TRBV28,TRBD2,TRBJ2-7,TGTGCCAGCGGGAGGGGCGACAACAGGTACGAGCAGTACTTC,CASGRGDNRYEQYF
few,TRBV7-2,NA,TRBJ2-2,TGTGCCAGCAGCCTTATGAACACCGGGGAGCTGTTTTTT,CASSLMNTGELFF
few,TRBV18,TRBD1,TRBJ1-2,TGTGCCAGCTCACCAGACAGGGATGTTCACTACACCTTC,CASSPDRDVHYTF
few,TRBV4-3,TRBD2,TRBJ2-7,TGCGCCAGCAGCCAAGATTGGGGGGGGAGCTCCTACGAGCAGTACTTC,CASSQDWGGSSYEQYF
NA,TRBV6-1,NA,TRBJ2-7,TGTGCCAGCAGTGAACTCGGGGAAAGAGGCTACGAGCAGTACTTC,CASSELGERGYEQYF
NA,TRBV9,TRBD2,TRBJ2-7,TGTGCCAGCAGCGCCCGGCTAGCGGGGGACCCTCGCGAGCAGTACTTC,CASSARLAGDPREQYF
few,TRBV27,NA,TRBJ2-7,TGTGCCAGCAGTTTTCGGGCTCCTCCGTCCTACGAGCAGTACTTC,CASSFRAPPSYEQYF
NA,TRBV20-1,TRBD1,TRBJ1-4,TGCAGTGCTAGGACGCCAGGGGGAAATGAAAAACTGTTTTTT,CSARTPGGNEKLFF
few,TRBV19,TRBD2,TRBJ2-5,TGTGCCAGTAGTATCGGGATAGCGGGGAATGAAGAGACCCAGTACTTC,CASSIGIAGNEETQYF
NA,TRBV7-8,TRBD2,TRBJ2-7,TGTGCCAGCAGCTATAGCGGGAGAGGCGAGCAGTACTTC,CASSYSGRGEQYF
NA,TRBV19,NA,TRBJ1-5,TGTGCCAGTAGTATGTACGGGAATCAGCCCCAGCATTTT,CASSMYGNQPQHF
NA,TRBV4-3,NA,TRBJ2-5,TGCGCCAGCAGCCAAGATCGAGGAGGGGTTGGGGAGACCCAGTACTTC,CASSQDRGGVGETQYF
NA,TRBV2,TRBD2,TRBJ2-3,TGTGCCAGCAGACGGGGACTAGCGGGGGGCCTCACAGATACGCAGTATTTT,CASRRGLAGGLTDTQYF
NA,TRBV24-1,TRBD1,TRBJ2-5,TGTGCCACCAGTGCTGGGACAGGGGGCCAAGAGACCCAGTACTTC,CATSAGTGGQETQYF
NA,TRBV20-1,TRBD1,TRBJ1-5,TGCAGTGCCCTCGGGACAGAAGCTAGCAATCAGCCCCAGCATTTT,CSALGTEASNQPQHF
NA,TRBV7-2,NA,TRBJ1-4,TGTGCCAGCAGCCCCCGGGCCTCCCCGGGCAGTGATGAAAAACTGTTTTTT,CASSPRASPGSDEKLFF
NA,TRBV6-2/TRBV6-3,NA,TRBJ2-7,TGTGCCAGCAGTTACTCATCGGGGCAACCCTACTTC,CASSYSSGQPYF
few,TRBV7-9,NA,TRBJ2-1,TGTGCCAGCAGCTTAGAAATCGAAACGCTCTACAATGAGCAGTTCTTC,CASSLEIETLYNEQFF
few,TRBV9,NA,TRBJ1-1,TGTGCCAGCAGCGTCTGGGACTCCTCCCTCAACACTGAAGCTTTCTTT,CASSVWDSSLNTEAFF
NA,TRBV7-9,NA,TRBJ2-6,TGTGCCAGCAGCGATACCCACGGCTACTCTGGGGCCAACGTCCTGACTTTC,CASSDTHGYSGANVLTF
few,TRBV7-9,NA,TRBJ2-4,TGTGCCAGCAGCGAGTTTAGGGGGGAATCCAAAAACATTCAGTACTTC,CASSEFRGESKNIQYF
few,TRBV5-1,NA,TRBJ1-2,TGCGCCAGCAGCAAGGACAGTATGACTAACTATGGCTACACCTTC,CASSKDSMTNYGYTF
NA,TRBV6-5,NA,TRBJ2-4,TGTGCCAGCAGTTACCAGGGCGGGAACATTCAGTACTTC,CASSYQGGNIQYF
few,TRBV4-3,NA,TRBJ1-2,TGCGCCAGCAGCCAAGAGCGGGGGGTCGGTTATGGCTACACCTTC,CASSQERGVGYGYTF
few,TRBV5-1,NA,TRBJ2-3,TGCGCCAGCAGCTCGCGGGACTCCGGCGGGACGCAGTATTTT,CASSSRDSGGTQYF
few,TRBV20-1,TRBD1,TRBJ2-5,TGCAGTGCCTTCCTCCCGGAGACAGGGGCTTTAAAGGAGACCCAGTACTTC,CSAFLPETGALKETQYF
NA,TRBV4-3,NA,TRBJ1-2,TGCGCCAGCAGCCAAGGGCGGGAGTCAAGCTATGGCTACACCTTC,CASSQGRESSYGYTF
few,TRBV7-9,TRBD2,TRBJ2-5,TGTGCCAGCAGACAGGCCGGGACTAGCGGGAGTGGGGAGCAGTACTTC,CASRQAGTSGSGEQYF
few,TRBV4-2,TRBD2,TRBJ2-1,TGTGCCAGCAGCCAAGATACTAGCGGGTTCTACAATGAGCAGTTCTTC,CASSQDTSGFYNEQFF
NA,TRBV28,TRBD2,TRBJ2-3,TGTGCCAGCAGTTTACCCACGGGACTAGCGGGAGCCGCAGATACGCAGTATTTT,CASSLPTGLAGAADTQYF
NA,TRBV24-1,TRBD2,TRBJ2-3,TGTGCCTCCAGTGATCACCGGGGGGGACTAGCTACAGATACGCAGTATTTT,CASSDHRGGLATDTQYF
few,TRBV7-2,NA,TRBJ2-1,TGTGCCAGCAGCTTTTTAGGGAGGACCACCTACAATGAGCAGTTCTTC,CASSFLGRTTYNEQFF
NA,TRBV19,NA,TRBJ1-5,TGTGCCAGTAGTATAGGGCAGGGGATCCAGCCCCAGCATTTT,CASSIGQGIQPQHF
few,TRBV29-1,NA,TRBJ1-4,TGCAGCGCACCCGTTGATTATCCTAATGAAAAACTGTTTTTT,CSAPVDYPNEKLFF
few,TRBV3-1,NA,TRBJ2-1,TGTGCCAGCAGCCAAGTCGTAAGGGTACCCAATGAGCAGTTCTTC,CASSQVVRVPNEQFF
NA,TRBV6-5,NA,TRBJ1-1,TGTGCCAGCAGTTACTCGTCTGGCGGGCTGTGGGGCACTGAAGCTTTCTTT,CASSYSSGGLWGTEAFF
NA,TRBV7-2,NA,TRBJ2-7,TGTGCCAGCAGCTCCACCGGGGGACCGCAATACGAGCAGTACTTC,CASSSTGGPQYEQYF
NA,TRBV29-1,TRBD1,TRBJ2-5,TGCAGCTCCGGGACAGGGGCCTTC,CSSGTGAF
NA,TRBV10-3,NA,TRBJ2-5,TGTGCCATCAGTGAGTTATCGGGAATGGCTGAGACCCAGTACTTC,CAISELSGMAETQYF
few,TRBV12-3/TRBV12-4,NA,TRBJ2-7,TGTGCCAGCAGCAACACCCGGAGCTCCTACGAGCAGTACTTC,CASSNTRSSYEQYF
NA,TRBV6-6,NA,TRBJ1-4,TGTGCCAGCAGTACGACAGTTAATGAAAAACTGTTTTTT,CASSTTVNEKLFF